The 22 T cell receptor beta chains presented below share a single source sample, sequenced in a study of blood T cell repertoires in COVID-19. Using immunoSEQ multiplex PCR, the repertoire was profiled, and TCRdb retains in-frame clones only, with some absent. The table lists around 200,000 clones, about 88% of them singletons. The source material was PBMCs or T cells enriched from blood (not recorded which). Receptors were obtained from a woman under 40 who had been exposed to COVID-19.

The chain couples TRBV5-4 to TRBJ1-1; D might be TRBD1 (6 bases). Looked up from germline, CDR1 is SGHNT and CDR2 is YYREEE (reference sequence). The V end was cut by 4 bases, the J end by 4 bases, with 17 bases between. The CDR3 has 15 residues. The CDR3 bases are TGTGCCAGCAGCCCGGATGGCAGGGGTTCCACTGAAGCTTTCTTT. Translated: CASSPDGRGSTEAFF.

The J gene is TRBJ1-3, the V gene TRBV28, with D unclear. Per the germline V gene, CDR1 is MDHEN and CDR2 is SYDVKM. This CDR3 is 17 amino acids long. V lost 6 bases and J 4 bases, leaving 22 bases between the germline ends. The CDR3 loop is CASSPAMGGGKGNTIYF. CDR3 nucleotides: TGTGCCAGCAGCCCGGCGATGGGCGGAGGAAAAGGAAACACCATATATTTT.

The CDR3 here is CASSVASEQFF. The DNA of the CDR3 is TGTGCCAGCAGCGTAGCTAGTGAGCAGTTCTTC. This sequence joins TRBV9 and TRBJ2-1; D is undetermined. The V gene lost 0 bases and the J gene lost 9 bases, with 4 bases spanning the gap. Germline V gene data show CDR1 as SGDLS and CDR2 as YYNGEE. The CDR3 sequence is 11 residues long. Full variable domain (rest looked up from reference TRBV9 and TRBJ2-1): DSGVTQTPKHLITATGQRVTLRCSPRSGDLSVYWYQQSLDQGLQFLIQYYNGEERAKGNILERFSAQQFPDLHSELNLSSLELGDSALYFCASSVASEQFFGPGTRLTVL.

This chain's CDR3 is CASSASTGGGGYGYTF. The CDR3 DNA sequence: TGCGCCAGCAGCGCCTCGACAGGGGGCGGCGGCTATGGCTACACCTTC. The chain links TRBV5-1 to TRBJ1-2, with TRBD1 matching 10 bases. The length of the CDR3 is 16 residues. Germline V gene sequence: CDR1 SGHRS, CDR2 YFSETQ. V was pared by 4 bases and J by 4 bases, with 10 bases of the junction left unmatched.

This chain joins TRBV7-9 and TRBJ1-5, with 9 bases that match TRBD1. CDR3 length: 15 amino acids. Germline assignment: CDR1 SEHNR and CDR2 FQNEAQ (reference sequence). The trim removed 3 bases at V and 5 bases at J, leaving 5 bases unmatched. CDR3 amino acids: CASSLGTGMDQPQHF. The CDR3 region has the DNA TGTGCCAGCAGCTTGGGGACAGGGATGGATCAGCCCCAGCATTTT.

This clone was counted between two and nine times. The gene calls are TRBV7-9 and TRBJ2-3; D is perhaps TRBD2 (6 bases). Germline CDR1 SEHNR, CDR2 FQNEAQ (reference sequence). Trimming pared 7 bases from V and 0 bases from J, leaving 14 bases between. The CDR3 sequence is 15 residues long. CDR3 coding DNA: TGTGCCAGCACCCTAACCGGGACTAGCACAGATACGCAGTATTTT. It yields the protein CASTLTGTSTDTQYF. Full variable domain (outside the CDR3, taken from reference TRBV7-9 and TRBJ2-3): DTGVSQNPRHKITKRGQNVTFRCDPISEHNRLYWYRQTLGQGPEFLTYFQNEAQLEKSRLLSDRFSAERPKGSFSTLEIQRTEQGDSAMYLCASTLTGTSTDTQYFGPGTRLTVL.

The chain uses TRBV6-4 and TRBJ1-6, with D possibly TRBD1 on 6 matching bases. V was shortened by 3 bases and J by 8 bases, with 14 bases between the two germline ends. Germline CDR1 is MRHNA and CDR2 is SNTAGT. The CDR3 length is 15 residues. The CDR3 loop reads CASSEEQGRDSPLHF. The CDR3 region has the DNA TGTGCCAGCAGTGAAGAACAGGGAAGGGATTCACCCCTCCACTTT.

The rearrangement links TRBV6-5 to TRBJ1-1, with 9 bases identical to TRBD1. This CDR3 spans 13 amino acids. CDR1 and CDR2 (germline): MNHEY, SVGAGI. Trimming took 7 bases from V and 9 from J; bases not matched to a gene: 9. The CDR3 region has the DNA TGTGCCAGCACGGTACAGGGGGCCCCCCAAGCTTTCTTT. Its protein is CASTVQGAPQAFF.

In nucleotides, the CDR3 is TGCGCCAGCAGGTCTAGGGGACAGGGCACAGATACGCAGTATTTT. Translating gives CASRSRGQGTDTQYF. The chain couples TRBV5-1 to TRBJ2-3; 8 bases line up with TRBD1. The CDR3 covers 15 residues. Germline CDR1 and CDR2: SGHRS and YFSETQ. V trimming: 5 bases; J trimming: 1 base; junction bases outside the gene matches: 6.

This chain joins TRBV5-1 and TRBJ2-5; 7 bases fit TRBD1. The germline gives CDR1 SGHRS, CDR2 YFSETQ. CDR3 length equals 15 residues. Trimming took 2 bases from V and 1 from J; bases not matched to a gene: 5. CDR3 in amino acids: CASSFYRGPQETQYF. CDR3 nucleotides: TGCGCCAGCAGCTTCTACAGGGGTCCCCAAGAGACCCAGTACTTC.

This CDR3 is CASSSGTSGGETQYF. In DNA, the CDR3 is TGTGCCAGCAGCTCCGGGACTAGCGGTGGGGAGACCCAGTACTTC. J is TRBJ2-5 and V is TRBV3-1 (or the pseudogene TRBV3-2); TRBD2 agrees at 11 bases. Germline trimming cut 5 bases from V and 5 bases from J; bases unmatched to any gene: 7. Per the germline V gene, CDR1 is LGHDT and CDR2 is YNNKEL (reference sequence). The CDR3 runs 15 residues.

This chain connects TRBV14 to TRBJ1-1; D gene uncertain. With 0 bases removed from V and 7 bases from J, the gap between germline ends came to 9 bases. The CDR3 has 13 amino acids. Germline CDR1 reads SGHDN; CDR2 reads FVKESK. As DNA, the CDR3 is TGTGCCAGCAGCCAAGATCTGGCCAGTGAAGCTTTCTTT. Translation: CASSQDLASEAFF.

V gene TRBV4-1 combines with J gene TRBJ1-6; TRBD1 matches at 7 bases. Germline loops: CDR1 MGHRA, CDR2 YSYEKL. This CDR3 is 17 amino acids long. V gave up 4 bases and J gave up 4 bases; unmatched junction bases: 10. The CDR3 loop reads CASSRDQDRAYNSPLHF. CDR3 nucleotide sequence: TGCGCCAGCAGCCGAGACCAAGACAGGGCTTATAATTCACCCCTCCACTTT.

This chain uses TRBV24-1 with TRBJ1-1; 9 bases align to TRBD1. The CDR3 is 14 residues long. The junction had 3 bases not matched to a gene; V was cut back by 4 bases and J by 4 bases. Germline CDR1 and CDR2: KGHDR and SFDVKD. CDR3 residues: CATSEGQGTTEAFF. DNA of the CDR3: TGTGCCACCAGTGAAGGACAGGGGACCACTGAAGCTTTCTTT.

The V and J genes are TRBV3-1 (or the pseudogene TRBV3-2) and TRBJ2-2; D uncertain. Looked up from germline, CDR1 is LGHDT and CDR2 is YNNKEL (reference sequence). Trimming stripped 6 bases from V and 1 base from J, with 3 bases between. The CDR3 loop spans 12 amino acids. This CDR3 reads CASSLNTGELFF. The CDR3, as DNA: TGTGCCAGCAGTCTGAACACCGGGGAGCTGTTTTTT.

The V and J genes are TRBV5-1 and TRBJ2-7; TRBD1 matches at 10 bases. The CDR3 covers 12 residues. Germline lookup yields CDR1 SGHRS and CDR2 YFSETQ. The V segment lost 7 bases and the J segment 5 bases; nucleotides outside the gene matches: 3. This chain's CDR3 is CASGDRGHEQYF. In DNA form, the CDR3 reads TGCGCCAGCGGGGACAGGGGCCACGAGCAGTACTTC.

The rearrangement joins TRBV10-3 to TRBJ2-1, with D tentatively TRBD1 (7 bases). There are 12 residues in the CDR3. V lost 10 bases and J lost 7, with 14 bases in between. Germline CDR1 reads ENHRY; CDR2 reads SYGVKD. Here the CDR3 reads CANGGGGNEQFF. CDR3 nucleotides: TGTGCCAATGGAGGGGGCGGGAATGAGCAGTTCTTC.

The V gene is TRBV3-1 (or the pseudogene TRBV3-2), the J gene TRBJ2-7, with 8 bases that match TRBD1. This CDR3 contains 16 residues. V trimming: 4 bases; J trimming: 2 bases; junction bases outside the gene matches: 10. Germline CDR1 LGHDT, CDR2 YNNKEL (reference sequence). The chain's CDR3 is CASSLARQGRPYEQYF. In nucleotides, the CDR3 is TGTGCCAGCAGCCTGGCGAGACAGGGGCGTCCCTACGAGCAGTACTTC.

This clone occurred once. This chain connects TRBV7-9 to TRBJ1-6; 8 nucleotides align to TRBD1. V shed 4 bases, J shed 5 bases, and the junction held 4 bases outside the gene matches. CDR3 length: 15 residues. In germline, CDR1 is SEHNR, CDR2 FQNEAQ (reference sequence). This chain's CDR3 is CASSSGQGNNSPLHF. CDR3 DNA: TGTGCCAGCAGCTCAGGACAGGGAAATAATTCACCCCTCCACTTT. The whole variable domain, filled in from reference TRBV7-9 and TRBJ1-6, reads DTGVSQNPRHKITKRGQNVTFRCDPISEHNRLYWYRQTLGQGPEFLTYFQNEAQLEKSRLLSDRFSAERPKGSFSTLEIQRTEQGDSAMYLCASSSGQGNNSPLHFGNGTRLTVT.

The V gene is TRBV11-3, the J gene TRBJ1-1, with 8 bases lining up with TRBD1. Germline-derived CDR1 and CDR2 are SGHNT and YENEEA. The V segment lost 2 bases and the J segment 5 bases; nucleotides outside the gene matches: 13. The CDR3 is 17 amino acids. CDR3 amino acids: CASSLIPRRQGQTEAFF. CDR3 in DNA: TGTGCCAGCAGCTTAATTCCCCGAAGACAGGGGCAAACTGAAGCTTTCTTT.

The chain couples TRBV6-2 or TRBV6-3 to TRBJ2-7; 11 positions agree with TRBD2. J gave up 0 bases and V 4 bases, and 8 bases lay outside the gene matches. Per the germline V gene, CDR1 is MNHEY and CDR2 is SVGEGT. This CDR3 spans 17 amino acids. The CDR3 here is CASSSGLAGGSSYEQYF. CDR3 bases: TGTGCCAGCAGTTCTGGACTAGCGGGCGGAAGCTCCTACGAGCAGTACTTC.

The V gene is TRBV11-2, the J gene TRBJ2-7, with TRBD1 identical over 8 bases. Germline-derived CDR1 and CDR2 are SGHAT and FQNNGV. This CDR3 contains 13 residues. V was pared by 7 bases and J by 3 bases, with 5 bases of the junction left unmatched. The chain's CDR3 is CASTTGGIYEQYF. The DNA for the CDR3 is TGTGCCAGCACCACAGGGGGTATCTACGAGCAGTACTTC. The whole variable domain, remainder taken from reference TRBV11-2 and TRBJ2-7, is EAGVAQSPRYKIIEKRQSVAFWCNPISGHATLYWYQQILGQGPKLLIQFQNNGVVDDSQLPKDRFSAERLKGVDSTLKIQPAKLEDSAVYLCASTTGGIYEQYFGPGTRLTVT.